Shown below are 21 T cell receptor beta chains from a single sample sequenced in a study of preoperative IRX-2 immunotherapy in early breast cancer. Profiling relied on immunoSEQ multiplex PCR, and the TCRdb table lists in-frame clones only, not all of them. This table holds 25,000 to 30,000 clones, 82% found once. Treatment given: preoperative locoregional IRX-2 cytokine immunotherapy. Sampling was conducted from a patient treated with IRX-2 immunotherapy. Receptors were obtained from a human donor with breast cancer.

The J gene is TRBJ2-7, the V gene TRBV6-8; 8 nucleotides align to TRBD1. V shed 5 bases, J shed 4 bases, and the junction held 10 bases outside the gene matches. From germline, CDR1 is MNHGY and CDR2 SAAAGT. CDR3 length equals 15 residues. CDR3 sequence: CASSKVWQGAYEQYF. CDR3 DNA sequence: TGTGCCAGCAGTAAAGTGTGGCAGGGGGCTTACGAGCAGTACTTC.

This chain connects TRBV29-1 to TRBJ1-1, with 9 bases identical to TRBD1. Germline V gene sequence: CDR1 SQVTM, CDR2 ANQGSEA. The CDR3 is 14 residues long. Germline trimming cut 7 bases from V and 4 bases from J; bases unmatched to any gene: 10. Written as DNA, the CDR3 is TGCAGCGCCCGCCGGACAGGGGTGGCCACTGAAGCTTTCTTT. Its protein is CSARRTGVATEAFF.

This clone was counted only a few times. This chain links TRBV28 with TRBJ2-5, with D tentatively TRBD1 (5 bases). V was cut by 6 bases and J by 1 base, with 18 bases left in between. Per the germline V gene, CDR1 is MDHEN and CDR2 is SYDVKM. CDR3 size: 16 residues. CDR3 loop: CASRPDVTGLQETQYF. CDR3 coding DNA: TGTGCCAGCAGACCGGACGTCACAGGCCTCCAAGAGACCCAGTACTTC.

This rearrangement joins TRBV7-1 to TRBJ1-5, with D tentatively TRBD1 (5 bases). TRBV7-1 has ORF status, its function being uncertain. Deletions cut 5 bases from V and 5 bases from J, with 10 bases between. The CDR3 has 13 residues. For the CDR3, the DNA is TGTGCCAGCAGCCCGGGGCTTGATCAGCCCCAGCATTTT. This encodes CASSPGLDQPQHF.

DNA of the CDR3: TGTGCCAGCAGTCTGATATCCGGGACGGTTGCCTCTGGAAACACCATATATTTT. Amino acids: CASSLISGTVASGNTIYF. V is TRBV28 and J is TRBJ1-3; TRBD1 might be the D (5 bases). CDR1 is MDHEN and CDR2 is SYDVKM in the germline V gene. Trimming took off 5 bases at V and 0 bases at J, with 20 bases between the two ends. This CDR3 is built from 18 residues.

The V and J genes are TRBV6-8 and TRBJ1-2; D gene uncertain. Trimming removed 1 base from V and 5 bases from J, with 5 bases in between. The CDR3 is made up of 12 amino acids. Germline V gene sequence: CDR1 MNHGY, CDR2 SAAAGT. The CDR3 nucleotides are TGTGCCAGCAGTTACTTCCAGTATGGCTACACCTTC. Its translation: CASSYFQYGYTF.

The chain couples TRBV14 to TRBJ2-2; 15 positions match TRBD2. CDR1 and CDR2 (germline): SGHDN, FVKESK. The CDR3 has 19 amino acids. The trim removed 4 bases at V and 5 bases at J, leaving 11 bases unmatched. The chain's CDR3 is CASSRVRGLAGGPTGELFF. The CDR3 coding sequence is TGTGCCAGCAGCCGGGTACGCGGACTAGCGGGAGGGCCTACCGGGGAGCTGTTTTTT.

The V gene is TRBV28, the J gene TRBJ2-7, with D maybe TRBD2 (5 bases). Trimming cost V 5 bases and J 7 bases, with 12 bases left between them. Germline V gene sequence: CDR1 MDHEN, CDR2 SYDVKM. CDR3 length: 12 residues. The CDR3 region has the DNA TGTGCCAGCAGTCTAGGAGGACGTGAGCAGTACTTC. It codes for CASSLGGREQYF.

The chain links TRBV6-8 to TRBJ1-3, with D perhaps TRBD1 (6 bases). The CDR3 contains 16 residues. Between the trimmed V and J ends, which lost 8 bases and 0 bases, there was a span of 17 bases. The germline V gene has CDR1 MNHGY and CDR2 SAAAGT. Here the CDR3 DNA reads TGTGCCAGCTCAAGAGGGGGACCCCACTCTGGAAACACCATATATTTT. Translation: CASSRGGPHSGNTIYF.

The chain employs TRBV7-1 and TRBJ2-1, with 8 bases that match TRBD1. TRBV7-1 is noted as an ORF with a role that remains uncertain. The CDR3 extends over 14 amino acids. Germline trimming cut 5 bases from V and 4 bases from J; bases unmatched to any gene: 4. CDR3 sequence: CASSPRTGYNEQFF. The CDR3 nucleotides are TGTGCCAGCAGCCCCCGGACAGGGTACAATGAGCAGTTCTTC.

The gene calls are TRBV10-3 and TRBJ2-7, with D perhaps TRBD2 (6 bases). Germline values: CDR1 ENHRY, CDR2 SYGVKD. Trimming stripped 0 bases from V and 2 bases from J, with 14 bases between. The CDR3 consists of 16 residues. Here the CDR3 DNA reads TGTGCCATCAGTGAGTCGGCGGCGGGGCTAGCCTACGAGCAGTACTTC. It codes for CAISESAAGLAYEQYF.

The chain couples TRBV18 to TRBJ1-2; possibly TRBD1 for D (6 bases). This CDR3 region has 15 residues. CDR1 is KGHSH and CDR2 is LQKENI in the germline V gene. The V end lost 2 bases, the J end lost 3 bases, and 13 bases lay between the germline ends. The CDR3 reads CASSPGAGADYGYTF. In DNA form, the CDR3 reads TGTGCCAGCTCACCAGGTGCGGGGGCTGACTATGGCTACACCTTC.

This clone was picked up one time. The chain joins TRBV11-3 to TRBJ2-7, with TRBD1 matching over 7 bases. The V gene end was trimmed by 5 bases and the J gene end by 3 bases; junction bases not matched to a gene: 10. The CDR3 totals 15 residues. The germline gives CDR1 SGHNT, CDR2 YENEEA. The CDR3 sequence is CASSPAQGPYYEQYF. CDR3 nucleotide sequence: TGTGCCAGCAGCCCTGCACAGGGGCCTTACTACGAGCAGTACTTC.

V gene TRBV18 combines with J gene TRBJ2-7; D gene ambiguous. The CDR3 totals 13 residues. Germline V gene data show CDR1 as KGHSH and CDR2 as LQKENI. The V end lost 3 bases, the J end lost 2 bases, and 8 bases lay between the germline ends. The CDR3 loop reads CASSPTEAYEQYF. The CDR3 region has the DNA TGTGCCAGCTCACCGACTGAGGCCTACGAGCAGTACTTC.

About this clone itself: The junction departs from germline at one end; a sequencing error may be responsible. The V call is TRBV28, the J call TRBJ1-3, with a tentative D call TRBD1 (6 bases). Per the germline V gene, CDR1 is MDHEN and CDR2 is SYDVKM. This CDR3 spans 15 amino acids. This CDR3 is CASRAQTGSVNTIYF. The CDR3 DNA reads TGTGCCAGCAGGGCCCAGACAGGTTCTGTAAACACCATATATTTT.

V and J are TRBV28 and TRBJ2-1, with D perhaps matching TRBD2 (6 bases). Trimming cost V 5 bases and J 9 bases, with 14 bases left between them. CDR1 is MDHEN, CDR2 SYDVKM, per germline. CDR3 length: 13 amino acids. CDR3 protein: CASSLILSGEQFF. Here the CDR3 DNA reads TGTGCCAGCAGTCTGATTCTTAGCGGTGAGCAGTTCTTC.

The table lists this clone with a count of one. The chain combines TRBV29-1 with TRBJ2-2, with D perhaps assigned TRBD1 or TRBD2 (5 bases each). Germline-derived CDR1 and CDR2 are SQVTM and ANQGSEA. The V and J ends lost 5 bases and 2 bases respectively, with 12 bases between them. CDR3 length: 14 amino acids. Here the CDR3 reads CSVLGTANTGELFF. The CDR3 coding sequence is TGCAGCGTTCTTGGGACGGCAAACACCGGGGAGCTGTTTTTT.

The gene calls are TRBV6-8 and TRBJ2-3, with 8 nucleotides matching TRBD2. Losses at the gene ends were 2 bases for V and 6 bases for J; bases not matched to a gene: 4. The CDR3 is 14 residues long. Germline assignment: CDR1 MNHGY and CDR2 SAAAGT. The CDR3, as DNA: TGTGCCAGCAGTTACGCGGTAGCGGGGGATACGCAGTATTTT. This encodes CASSYAVAGDTQYF.

The CDR3 DNA reads as TGTGCCAGCAGCCAAGACAGACTTGTGAGGAGAGGCTACACCTTC. Translated, it gives CASSQDRLVRRGYTF. The chain recombines TRBV14 with TRBJ1-2, with no clear D. Trimming removed 0 bases at V and 8 bases at J, with 16 bases between. Germline CDR1 is SGHDN and CDR2 is FVKESK. The CDR3 extends over 15 amino acids.

The chain has TRBV11-3 and TRBJ1-4, with no clear D. Germline V gene data show CDR1 as SGHNT and CDR2 as YENEEA. Trimming shortened V by 5 bases and J by 3 bases, and 10 bases separated the two germline ends. This CDR3 is 14 amino acids long. This CDR3 reads CASSQRLANEKLFF. The CDR3 coding sequence is TGTGCCAGCAGCCAACGGTTGGCTAATGAAAAACTGTTTTTT.

This clone turned up a few times. The genes are TRBV6-8 and TRBJ2-3; TRBD2 matches at 7 bases. The germline V gene encodes CDR1 MNHGY and CDR2 SAAAGT. V gave up 2 bases and J gave up 2 bases; unmatched junction bases: 7. The CDR3 totals 16 residues. The CDR3 DNA sequence: TGTGCCAGCAGTTACCCGGGAGGCCCCTACACAGATACGCAGTATTTT. It translates to CASSYPGGPYTDTQYF.